This T cell receptor (beta chain) was captured in a study of cytomegalovirus exposure and HLA in healthy donors. The primer mix had 60 Vbeta and 13 Jbeta primers. Profiling relied on immunoSEQ multiplex PCR, and the TCRdb table lists in-frame clones only, not all of them. Of just over 150,000 clones listed, approximately 80% were seen once; the top ten hold around 6.5%. CDR1 is MNHNS and CDR2 is SASEGT in the germline V gene. V lost 3 bases to trimming and J lost 0 bases, with 8 bases between them. CDR3 size: 15 residues. This clonotype originated in a male donor in good health and CMV-seropositive. The J gene is TRBJ1-4, the V gene TRBV6-1; D is ambiguous. The sample taken for sequencing was PBMCs. CDR3 bases: TGTGCCAGCAGTGAGTCGGCGGCAACTAATGAAAAACTGTTTTTT. As protein: CASSESAATNEKLFF.